This TCR beta chain was identified in a study of blood T cell repertoires in COVID-19. Study background: Samples of COVID-19 (acute and convalescent) were obtained from the United States, Italy and Spain.

In germline, CDR1 is LNHDA, CDR2 SQIVND (reference sequence). The V end lost 1 base, the J end lost 10 bases, and 13 bases lay between the germline ends. The CDR3 is made up of 13 amino acids. The table came from immunoSEQ multiplex PCR; TCRdb's copy has only in-frame clones and leaves some out. This table holds 370,000 or so clones, about four fifths found once. Specimen: peripheral blood. The origin of this receptor is a human donor with acute or convalescent COVID-19. The donor label of this sample is uncertain. The rearrangement uses TRBV19 and TRBJ1-1, with D tentatively TRBD1 (6 bases). CDR3 nucleotides: TGTGCCAGTAGTATAGGAATTCAGGGGAGAGCTTTCTTT. It codes for CASSIGIQGRAFF.